A selection of T cell receptor beta chains follows, all from one sample in a study of CD8+ T cells in alopecia areata. The repertoire was sequenced with immunoSEQ multiplex PCR; TCRdb's copy has only in-frame clones and lacks some. The sample shows approximately 210,000 clones, 64% of them seen only once. This specimen consisted of CD4+ T cells sorted from blood, obtained at week 4, from a patient treated with tofacitinib. These receptors were taken from a human donor with alopecia areata. Each CDR3 is given with its conserved first and last residue. A D gene is named only where the DNA matches it firmly. Not all rows give a size; the values are once, few, many and, for expanded clones, a class.

d_gene: -; j_gene: TRBJ2-6; v_gene: TRBV11-1; abundance: many; CDR3nt: TGTGCCAGCAGCTTGAATACACTATCCGGAGTGGGGGCCAACGTCCTGACTTTC; CDR3aa: CASSLNTLSGVGANVLTF
d_gene: -; j_gene: TRBJ2-5; v_gene: TRBV15; abundance: few; CDR3nt: TGTGCCACCAGCACCAGTACAGAAAAGGGAGAGACCCAGTACTTC; CDR3aa: CATSTSTEKGETQYF
d_gene: TRBD2; j_gene: TRBJ2-3; v_gene: TRBV10-3; abundance: few; CDR3nt: TGTGCCATCAGTATGAGCGGGGGAGACACAGATACGCAGTATTTT; CDR3aa: CAISMSGGDTDTQYF
d_gene: TRBD1; j_gene: TRBJ2-1; v_gene: TRBV29-1; abundance: few; CDR3nt: TGCAGCGTATCGACAGGGGGCGGTGAGCAGTTCTTC; CDR3aa: CSVSTGGGEQFF
d_gene: TRBD1; j_gene: TRBJ2-1; v_gene: TRBV9; abundance: -; CDR3nt: TGTGCCAGCAGCGTATGGGGGACAGGGATAAATGAGCAGTTCTTC; CDR3aa: CASSVWGTGINEQFF
d_gene: -; j_gene: TRBJ1-1; v_gene: TRBV29-1; abundance: few; CDR3nt: TGCAGCTCTCTGCTTTGGGATGCGAACACTGAAGCTTTCTTT; CDR3aa: CSSLLWDANTEAFF
d_gene: -; j_gene: TRBJ2-2; v_gene: TRBV18; abundance: few; CDR3nt: TGTGCCAGCTCACCCCCCCCAAGGGATCGGTCGCCGAACACCGGGGAGCTGTTTTTT; CDR3aa: CASSPPPRDRSPNTGELFF
d_gene: -; j_gene: TRBJ2-1; v_gene: TRBV30; abundance: -; CDR3nt: TGTGCCTGGAAACGGAACGCAGGGTACAATGAGCAGTTCTTC; CDR3aa: CAWKRNAGYNEQFF
d_gene: TRBD2; j_gene: TRBJ2-3; v_gene: TRBV29-1; abundance: -; CDR3nt: TGCAGCGCCGTAGCGGGAGATACGCAGTATTTT; CDR3aa: CSAVAGDTQYF
d_gene: -; j_gene: TRBJ2-1; v_gene: TRBV5-4; abundance: -; CDR3nt: TGTGCCAGCAGCTTGGGAGGGGTAAACTACAATGAGCAGTTCTTC; CDR3aa: CASSLGGVNYNEQFF
d_gene: -; j_gene: TRBJ1-5; v_gene: TRBV19; abundance: -; CDR3nt: TGTGCCAGTAGTATTACCGGGAAGCTAAAACAGCCCCAGCATTTT; CDR3aa: CASSITGKLKQPQHF
d_gene: TRBD2; j_gene: TRBJ2-1; v_gene: TRBV5-1; abundance: -; CDR3nt: TGCGCCAGCGCTCAAGCGGGAACCTACAATGAGCAGTTCTTC; CDR3aa: CASAQAGTYNEQFF
d_gene: TRBD2; j_gene: TRBJ2-2; v_gene: TRBV5-1; abundance: -; CDR3nt: TGCGCCAGCAGCCAGCTTGAAGCGGGGCACGGGGAGCTGTTTTTT; CDR3aa: CASSQLEAGHGELFF